Reported below is one T cell receptor (beta chain). From germline, CDR1 is SEHNR and CDR2 FQNEAQ (reference sequence). Trimming removed 5 bases from V and 4 bases from J, with 11 bases in between. This CDR3 contains 14 residues. Division of CD4+ cells produced a CD45RA+ naive subset and a CD45RA-negative memory subset. The entry originates in a study of shared clonotypes between healthy human individuals. TCRdb keeps only in-frame clones here, not all; method: immunoSEQ multiplex PCR. This table holds roughly 1,100,000 clones, about 70% found once. Input material: memory CD4+ T cells sorted from blood. The subset here: CD45RA-negative fraction. The J gene is TRBJ1-4, the V gene TRBV7-9; D is unclear. This TCR was sampled from a man aged 18 to 35 in good health. The CDR3 coding sequence is TGTGCCAGCAGCATAAGGACGGATAATGAAAAACTGTTTTTT. This codes for CASSIRTDNEKLFF.